Below, one T cell receptor (beta chain) is given with its context. The data stem from a study of blood T cells in healthy people across ages. Primed by a sample-barcoded 5' primer and a J-beta primer mix, a second PCR proceeded for about 6 to 11 cycles. Every molecule of cDNA carried a tag from a template-switch adaptor with 12 random nucleotides. One entry per CDR3 protein results from TCRdb running MiXCR on the 5' RACE reads. Here the sample spans about 1,400,000 distinct CDR3 sequences, 55% to 75% being singletons. This CDR3 has 16 amino acids. Germline-derived CDR1 and CDR2 are SEHNR and FQNEAQ (reference sequence). Between the trimmed V and J ends, which lost 1 base and 2 bases, there was a span of 12 bases.

V and J are TRBV7-9 and TRBJ2-1, with TRBD1 as a possible D gene (6 bases). The sequenced sample was blood. This TCR derives from a man younger than 35 in good health. The chain's CDR3 is CASSLERGTAYNEQFF. The CDR3 DNA reads as TGTGCCAGCAGCTTAGAGAGGGGGACCGCCTACAATGAGCAGTTCTTC.